This T cell receptor (beta chain) was recovered during a study of blood T cell repertoires in COVID-19 (dated by TCRdb to about 2020). Regarding the study in general: Samples covering the acute and convalescent phases of COVID-19 were provided by collaborators in the United States, Italy and Spain. The prospective study material was composed of cDNA or gDNA derived from T cells, B-cell-depleted T cells, or PBMCs. The dataset comprised deeply sampled blood TCRbeta repertoires from subjects exposed to, actively infected with, or recovered from COVID-19. The repertoires were released in a freely available public database intended as a resource for research on the immune response to SARS-CoV-2. The samples were drawn from the first 160 participants of the ongoing ImmuneRACE study and from under 1,500 subjects provided by 6 global collaborators. The sample metadata nearly always contained a de-identified subject ID, COVID-19 status, age in years and sex. Where available, HLA class I and class II types were obtained from metadata supplied by the sample provider rather than from assay-based typing.

The research as a whole found: Clinical and demographic metadata were provided uncurated, with the amount varying by source and participant.

The immunoSEQ Assay, a bias-controlled multiplex PCR, was used to amplify TCRbeta CDR3 regions from genomic DNA. On the authors' methods: The number of nucleated cells in each sample was estimated from the amplification of reference gene primers within the assay. Sequence reads were collapsed and filtered to measure the absolute abundance of every unique TCRbeta CDR3 rearrangement. For each sample, productive Simpson clonality was calculated as the square root of Simpson's diversity index across productive rearrangements. Entries here come from immuneACCESS through TCRdb and include only in-frame sequences with V and J called. Some clones fail to appear in such tables; in the studies checked, an unresolved V gene covers under half of the shortfall, and the cause of the remainder is unknown. V and J calls plus clone size are reproduced from that table; the DNA served to infer D and trimming. This sample holds hundreds of thousands of clones; around 90% were observed only once. Around 1.4% of the sample is in the top ten clones.

Collaborating institutions collected whole blood in K2EDTA tubes following their own protocols. For TCRbeta analysis, collaborators shipped samples in one of three forms: frozen whole blood, isolated PBMCs, or DNA extracted from either of those sample types. This clone was recorded only once. This receptor's antigen is unknown. No per-base quality is available; no much larger clone lies one base away. Material: peripheral blood. The source is a man aged 80 or over with acute or convalescent COVID-19.

The CDR3 here reads CASSLDYRTEQFF. The base sequence is TGTGCCAGCAGCTTGGACTATCGGACTGAGCAGTTCTTC. The rearranged chain carries TRBV11-3 and TRBJ2-1; the best D guess is TRBD2, with 6 bases matching. CDR3 length: 13 amino acids, cysteine to phenylalanine. Here the CDR3 DNA is all that survives: 39 bases in frame from base 1. Taken from the germline V gene, the CDR1 and CDR2 loops are SGHNT and YENEEA. V is pared back by 3 bases and J by 9 bases, with 12 bases lying between the germline termini.